Below, one T cell receptor (beta chain) is given with its context. The entry originates in a study of blood T cell repertoires in COVID-19. Study in general: Sources were T cells, B-cell-depleted T cells, or PBMCs; the material itself was cDNA or gDNA.

The CDR3 has 17 amino acids. CDR1 is LNHDA and CDR2 is SQIVND in the germline V gene (reference sequence). The V end was cut by 3 bases, the J end by 5 bases, with 20 bases between. Per the authors' pipeline: Estimates of nucleated cell counts were drawn from the amplification of reference gene primers. Sequencing was performed with immunoSEQ multiplex PCR; in TCRdb, only in-frame clones are kept and a portion is missing. The DNA was the basis for D and trimming; V, J and clone size are from that table. Among about 250,000 clones listed, just under 85% were seen once. Sequencing input: peripheral blood. The rearrangement uses TRBV19 and TRBJ2-1, with D perhaps TRBD1 (6 bases). The clonotype originates from a woman aged 60-70 years with active or convalescent COVID-19. CDR3 in amino acids: CASSISRGHINNNEQFF. Here the CDR3 DNA reads TGTGCCAGTAGTATCTCCAGGGGTCACATAAACAACAATGAGCAGTTCTTC.